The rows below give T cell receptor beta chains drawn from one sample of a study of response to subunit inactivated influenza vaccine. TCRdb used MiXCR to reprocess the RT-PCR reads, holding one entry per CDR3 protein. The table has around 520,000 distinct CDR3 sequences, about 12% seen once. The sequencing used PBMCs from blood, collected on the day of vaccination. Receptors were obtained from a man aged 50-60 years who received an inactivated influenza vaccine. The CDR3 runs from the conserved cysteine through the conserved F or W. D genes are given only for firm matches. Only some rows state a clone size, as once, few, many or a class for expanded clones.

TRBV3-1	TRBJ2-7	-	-	TGTGCCAGCAGCCAAAGCGGCAGGGGGGCCGAGCAGTACTTC	CASSQSGRGAEQYF
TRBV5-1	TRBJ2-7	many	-	TGCGCCAGCAGCCCAAAGACAGTCCCTGGCAACGAGCAGTACTTC	CASSPKTVPGNEQYF
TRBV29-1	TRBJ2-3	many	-	TGCAGCGTTGGGCTTCCTAGCACAGATACGCAGTATTTT	CSVGLPSTDTQYF
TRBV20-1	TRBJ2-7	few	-	TGCAGTGCTAGAGGAGGACAGTTTTCCTACGAGCAGTACTTC	CSARGGQFSYEQYF
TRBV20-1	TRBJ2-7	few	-	TGCAGTGCTAGTGACGGTACCTCCGAGCAGTACTTC	CSASDGTSEQYF
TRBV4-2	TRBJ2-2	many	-	TGTGCCAGCACCGACTCGATCCTTGGGGACGGGGAGCTGTTTTTT	CASTDSILGDGELFF
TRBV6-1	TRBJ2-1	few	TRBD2	TGTGCCAGCAGTGCGGGACTAGCGGTCGTCTCCTACAATGAGCAGTTCTTC	CASSAGLAVVSYNEQFF
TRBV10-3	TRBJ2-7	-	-	TGTGCCATCAGTGACGGGCCTATGGACGAGCAGTACTTC	CAISDGPMDEQYF
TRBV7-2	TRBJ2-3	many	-	TGTGCCAGCAGCTTAACGGGAGTGGCCCCAGATACGCAGTATTTT	CASSLTGVAPDTQYF
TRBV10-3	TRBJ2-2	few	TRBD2	TGTGCCATCGGGACTAACACGAACACCGGGGAGCTGTTTTTT	CAIGTNTNTGELFF
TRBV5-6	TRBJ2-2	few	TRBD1	TGTGCCAGCAGCTTAGCAGGGGGCCACACCGGGGAGCTGTTTTTT	CASSLAGGHTGELFF